Listed here are 15 T cell receptor beta chains from one sample, sequenced in a study of memory CD4+ T cells and cytomegalovirus serostatus. The sort gate was single viable CD3+CD4+CD8-CD45RO+ cells for memory CD4+ T cells. TCRdb keeps only in-frame clones here, not all; method: immunoSEQ multiplex PCR. The sample holds 40,000 or so clones, 78% seen once. Sequences were obtained from memory CD4+ T cells from blood. The source of these receptors is an adult in good health and CMV-seronegative.

This clone showed up just a few times. The chain is built from TRBV7-9 and TRBJ1-6; no clear D gene. The germline CDR1 and CDR2 sequences are SEHNR and FQNEAQ (reference sequence). The V end lost 8 bases, the J end lost 8 bases, and 7 bases lay between the germline ends. This CDR3 has 11 residues. Here the CDR3 DNA reads TGTGCCAGCGCAGAAGATTCACCCCTCCACTTT. Translating it yields CASAEDSPLHF.

The chain is built from TRBV5-1 and TRBJ1-2, with D maybe TRBD1 (5 bases). Germline CDR1 reads SGHRS; CDR2 reads YFSETQ. The ends were cut back, 2 bases at V and 7 bases at J, with 9 bases in the middle. The CDR3 contains 12 residues. CDR3 nucleotides: TGCGCCAGCAGCTTTGACGGGGCTGGCTACACCTTC. Translated: CASSFDGAGYTF.

This chain connects TRBV11-3 to TRBJ2-5; 7 bases are a match to TRBD2. Looked up from germline, CDR1 is SGHNT and CDR2 is YENEEA. The CDR3 totals 12 residues. The V and J ends lost 5 bases and 5 bases, in that order; junction bases with no gene match: 2. The CDR3 region has the DNA TGTGCCAGCAGCACAGCGGGGGAGACCCAGTACTTC. It yields the protein CASSTAGETQYF.

This clone was detected a few times. The rearrangement links TRBV30 to TRBJ2-3; D is possibly TRBD2 (5 bases). This CDR3 is 13 amino acids long. V was trimmed by 6 bases and J by 1 base, leaving 11 bases between them. Looked up from germline, CDR1 is GTSNPN and CDR2 is SVGIG (reference sequence). The CDR3 region is CACRERGTDTQYF. The CDR3 DNA reads TGTGCCTGCCGGGAAAGAGGCACAGATACGCAGTATTTT.

This clone showed up just a few times. The chain is built from TRBV9 and TRBJ2-2; 7 bases fit TRBD2. This CDR3 is 16 amino acids long. Germline loops: CDR1 SGDLS, CDR2 YYNGEE. The ends lost 3 bases at V and 3 bases at J; junction bases unmatched: 8. This chain's CDR3 is CASSARPAGYTGELFF. The CDR3 coding sequence is TGTGCCAGCAGCGCGCGTCCAGCGGGGTACACCGGGGAGCTGTTTTTT.

A few counts support this clone. This chain links TRBV6-1 with TRBJ2-3; D is undetermined. V was shortened by 3 bases and J by 4 bases, with 14 bases between the two germline ends. CDR1 MNHNS and CDR2 SASEGT come from the germline V gene. CDR3 length: 15 residues. The CDR3 bases are TGTGCCAGCAGTGACCAATGGGGATCCGCAGATACGCAGTATTTT. Encoded protein: CASSDQWGSADTQYF.

This sequence joins TRBV30 and TRBJ2-7, with a weak D call TRBD2 (6 bases). Looked up from germline, CDR1 is GTSNPN and CDR2 is SVGIG (reference sequence). The CDR3 consists of 14 residues. Trimming stripped 2 bases from V and 5 bases from J, with 16 bases between. The CDR3 DNA reads as TGTGCCTGGAGTATAAAGGGACTTATACACGAGCAGTACTTC. Translated, it gives CAWSIKGLIHEQYF.

The gene calls are TRBV11-2 and TRBJ1-6; D is possibly TRBD1 (6 bases). V was cut by 5 bases and J by 18 bases, with 20 bases left in between. In germline, CDR1 is SGHAT, CDR2 FQNNGV. The CDR3 has 13 amino acids. As DNA, the CDR3 is TGTGCCAGCAGCCGGACAGAAGCGAATCTTTGCCACTTT. Amino acids: CASSRTEANLCHF.

The rearrangement joins TRBV5-1 to TRBJ2-6; the D gene is possibly TRBD2 (5 bases). This CDR3 spans 16 amino acids. Germline V gives CDR1 SGHRS, CDR2 YFSETQ. V lost 3 bases and J 0 bases, leaving 10 bases between the germline ends. As DNA, the CDR3 is TGCGCCAGCAGCTCAGGACTGTCCTCTGGGGCCAACGTCCTGACTTTC. Residues: CASSSGLSSGANVLTF.

This clone was seen a handful of times. The chain links TRBV5-1 to TRBJ1-1; D not resolved. Trimming cost V 5 bases and J 1 base, with 6 bases left between them. This CDR3 is built from 12 residues. Germline V gene lookup returns CDR1 SGHRS and CDR2 YFSETQ. In DNA form, the CDR3 reads TGCGCCAGCAGGGCCCAGAACACTGAAGCTTTCTTT. Protein: CASRAQNTEAFF. The full variable domain, in which reference TRBV5-1 and TRBJ1-1 provide the parts outside the CDR3, is KAGVTQTPRYLIKTRGQQVTLSCSPISGHRSVSWYQQTPGQGLQFLFEYFSETQRNKGNFPGRFSGRQFSNSRSEMNVSTLELGDSALYLCASRAQNTEAFFGQGTRLTVV.

The V call is TRBV19, the J call TRBJ2-2; the D gene is possibly TRBD1 (6 bases). The CDR3 covers 17 residues. Trimming left V 3 bases short and J 0 bases short, with 14 bases between. Germline V gene lookup returns CDR1 LNHDA and CDR2 SQIVND (reference sequence). This chain's CDR3 is CASSIRTAKTNTGELFF. The CDR3 region has the DNA TGTGCCAGTAGTATCCGGACAGCCAAAACGAACACCGGGGAGCTGTTTTTT. The variable domain in full, with the rest retrieved from reference TRBV19 and TRBJ2-2, is DGGITQSPKYLFRKEGQNVTLSCEQNLNHDAMYWYRQDPGQGLRLIYYSQIVNDFQKGDIAEGYSVSREKKESFPLTVTSAQKNPTAFYLCASSIRTAKTNTGELFFGEGSRLTVL.

The chain is built from TRBV19 and TRBJ1-5; D unresolved. Trimming took off 4 bases at V and 6 bases at J, with 13 bases between the two ends. The CDR3 runs 14 residues. Germline V gene lookup returns CDR1 LNHDA and CDR2 SQIVND (reference sequence). CDR3 region: CASSTTGGSQPQHF. The CDR3 DNA reads as TGTGCCAGTAGTACGACGGGTGGGAGTCAGCCCCAGCATTTT. The full variable domain, its missing parts supplied by reference TRBV19 and TRBJ1-5, is DGGITQSPKYLFRKEGQNVTLSCEQNLNHDAMYWYRQDPGQGLRLIYYSQIVNDFQKGDIAEGYSVSREKKESFPLTVTSAQKNPTAFYLCASSTTGGSQPQHFGDGTRLSIL.

The chain has TRBV18 and TRBJ1-6; 7 nucleotides line up with TRBD1. The length of the CDR3 is 16 residues. Germline V gene data show CDR1 as KGHSH and CDR2 as LQKENI. V lost 2 bases to trimming and J lost 7 bases; unmatched junction nucleotides: 8. CDR3 sequence reads: CASSPKNRGGNSPLHF. DNA for the CDR3: TGTGCCAGCTCACCAAAGAACAGGGGCGGGAATTCACCCCTCCACTTT. Using reference TRBV18 and TRBJ1-6 for the parts outside the CDR3, the full variable domain is NAGVMQNPRHLVRRRGQEARLRCSPMKGHSHVYWYRQLPEEGLKFMVYLQKENIIDESGMPKERFSAEFPKEGPSILRIQQVVRGDSAAYFCASSPKNRGGNSPLHFGNGTRLTVT.

The rearrangement uses TRBV6-1 and TRBJ2-7; 10 bases line up with TRBD1. After removal of 4 bases from V and 3 bases from J, the junction contained 3 bases not matched to a gene. Per germline, CDR1 MNHNS and CDR2 SASEGT. This CDR3 region has 14 residues. This CDR3 is CASSGRTGGYEQYF. DNA for the CDR3: TGTGCCAGCAGTGGGAGGACAGGGGGCTACGAGCAGTACTTC.

This clone has just a few counts. The chain couples TRBV19 to TRBJ2-3; possibly TRBD1 for D (6 bases). This CDR3 comprises 14 residues. Deletions cut 7 bases from V and 0 bases from J, with 11 bases between. CDR1 is LNHDA, CDR2 SQIVND, per germline (reference sequence). The CDR3 reads CASTQGPSTDTQYF. The CDR3 coding sequence is TGTGCCAGTACGCAGGGGCCGAGCACAGATACGCAGTATTTT. The full variable domain, completed using reference TRBV19 and TRBJ2-3, is DGGITQSPKYLFRKEGQNVTLSCEQNLNHDAMYWYRQDPGQGLRLIYYSQIVNDFQKGDIAEGYSVSREKKESFPLTVTSAQKNPTAFYLCASTQGPSTDTQYFGPGTRLTVL.